This TCR beta chain was obtained from a study of cytomegalovirus exposure and HLA in healthy donors. Study as a whole: Early release data held 80 million to 100 million unique TCRs from HLA-typed donors.

This CDR3 comprises 16 residues. Germline CDR1 reads LNHDA; CDR2 reads SQIVND (reference sequence). V lost 4 bases and J lost 4; bases outside the gene matches: 9. This clone has only one observation. This PCR relied on a set of 60 Vbeta primers and 13 Jbeta primers. Sequencing used immunoSEQ multiplex PCR; TCRdb keeps in-frame clones, though not all of them. This sample has about 160,000 clones, with just under 80% found just once. This chain connects TRBV19 to TRBJ1-2; 10 nucleotides match TRBD1. The specimen was PBMCs. This TCR was sampled from a woman aged 45-59 years in good health and CMV-seronegative. CDR3 coding DNA: TGTGCCAGTAGTACCCCCGGGACAGGGGTTGGCTATGGCTACACCTTC. It encodes CASSTPGTGVGYGYTF.